This entry is about one TCR beta chain. Participants reported their clinical history, and cohort assignment relied on those reports. Method: immunoSEQ multiplex PCR; TCRdb's copy keeps in-frame clones and lacks some. The sample carries some 200,000 clones, around 89% recorded once. The V gene end was trimmed by 3 bases and the J gene end by 6 bases; junction bases not matched to a gene: 4. CDR1 SQVTM and CDR2 ANQGSEA come from the germline V gene. The CDR3 spans 14 residues. This record comes from a study of blood T cell repertoires in COVID-19. On the study more broadly: PBMCs, B-cell-depleted T cells, or T cells were the source of the cDNA or gDNA that made up the material.

Sequenced input: PBMCs or T cells enriched from blood (not recorded which). This sequence originates from a woman between 18 and 29 years old who had recovered from COVID-19. The chain is built from TRBV29-1 and TRBJ1-3, with 11 bases lining up with TRBD1. The CDR3 loop is CSVEWDRGENTIYF. The CDR3 DNA reads as TGCAGCGTTGAGTGGGACAGGGGGGAAAACACCATATATTTT.